These 16 T cell receptor beta chains originate from one sample sequenced in a study of OX40 agonist ivuxolimab in advanced cancers. The method was immunoSEQ multiplex PCR; TCRdb's version includes in-frame clones alone and lacks a portion of them. The sample lists approximately 17,000 clones; 65% to 85% were seen once. The sequencing used CD4+ or CD8+ T cells sorted from blood, collected in a trial of the OX40 agonist ivuxolimab. The receptors shown here come from an adult with an advanced solid tumor such as melanoma, head and neck, liver or kidney cancer.

The chain couples TRBV5-1 to TRBJ2-7; TRBD1 might be the D (5 bases). V lost 5 bases, J lost 1 base, and 10 bases lay in between. Per germline, CDR1 SGHRS and CDR2 YFSETQ. The CDR3 spans 13 residues. The DNA for the CDR3 is TGCGCCAGCAGTCTCAGGGCGTCCTACGAGCAGTACTTC. Translating it yields CASSLRASYEQYF.

The rearrangement joins TRBV11-2 to TRBJ2-3; 9 nucleotides agree with TRBD2. This CDR3 has 19 residues. Germline CDR1 SGHAT, CDR2 FQNNGV. The V gene end was trimmed by 1 base and the J gene end by 0 bases; junction bases not matched to a gene: 11. Here the CDR3 DNA reads TGTGCCAGCAGCTTAGTCTCAGCGGGGGGATTATCTAGCACAGATACGCAGTATTTT. It translates to CASSLVSAGGLSSTDTQYF.

This clone was seen a handful of times. The chain has TRBV27 and TRBJ2-7; D might be TRBD1 (5 bases). The germline V and J ends were trimmed by 2 bases and 7 bases, with 12 bases remaining between them. The CDR3 runs 13 residues. From germline, CDR1 is MNHEY and CDR2 SMNVEV (reference sequence). In DNA form, the CDR3 reads TGTGCCAGCAGTTTAAACCGACAGTGGGAGCAGTACTTC. It encodes CASSLNRQWEQYF.

This clone appeared a few times. The sample has other DNA sequences that encode this CDR3 too. This chain uses TRBV10-3 with TRBJ2-1; D unclear. Germline assignment: CDR1 ENHRY and CDR2 SYGVKD. V was trimmed by 3 bases and J by 8 bases, leaving 8 bases between them. The CDR3 contains 12 residues. This CDR3 reads CAISDLEDEQFF. The DNA for the CDR3 is TGTGCCATCAGTGACCTCGAGGATGAGCAGTTCTTC.

The chain employs TRBV5-1 and TRBJ1-3; D not certain. CDR1 and CDR2 (germline): SGHRS, YFSETQ. The length of the CDR3 is 15 residues. Trimming took off 0 bases at V and 0 bases at J, with 7 bases between the two ends. The CDR3 region has the DNA TGCGCCAGCAGCTTGGCGGGGAGCTCTGGAAACACCATATATTTT. It translates to CASSLAGSSGNTIYF.

The chain links TRBV9 to TRBJ1-6, with 11 nucleotides matching TRBD1. The V gene end was trimmed by 3 bases and the J gene end by 18 bases; junction bases not matched to a gene: 8. CDR1 is SGDLS, CDR2 YYNGEE, per germline. The CDR3 sequence is 13 residues long. Here the CDR3 DNA reads TGTGCCAGCAGCGGAGGACAGGGGGCCCAAACCCACTTT. Its translation is CASSGGQGAQTHF.

The chain has TRBV11-2 and TRBJ1-6; D not resolved. Germline lookup yields CDR1 SGHAT and CDR2 FQNNGV. Trimming removed 1 base from V and 7 bases from J, with 8 bases in between. This CDR3 spans 14 amino acids. CDR3 bases: TGTGCCAGCAGCTTAGGGTCCCGAAATTCACCCCTCCACTTT. As protein: CASSLGSRNSPLHF. Based on the CDR3 plus reference TRBV11-2 and TRBJ1-6, the full variable domain is EAGVAQSPRYKIIEKRQSVAFWCNPISGHATLYWYQQILGQGPKLLIQFQNNGVVDDSQLPKDRFSAERLKGVDSTLKIQPAKLEDSAVYLCASSLGSRNSPLHFGNGTRLTVT.

This clone has only one observation. The chain combines TRBV2 with TRBJ2-5; 9 bases map to TRBD2. V lost 5 bases to trimming and J lost 10 bases; unmatched junction nucleotides: 11. The CDR3 totals 14 residues. Germline-derived CDR1 and CDR2 are SNHLY and FYNNEI. Here the CDR3 reads CASSPGGLAKSQYF. In DNA, the CDR3 is TGTGCCAGCAGTCCGGGGGGACTAGCCAAGAGCCAGTACTTC.

J is TRBJ2-2 and V is TRBV27, with TRBD1 as a possible D gene (5 bases). V lost 4 bases, J lost 2 bases, and 8 bases lay in between. Germline assignment: CDR1 MNHEY and CDR2 SMNVEV (reference sequence). This CDR3 contains 14 residues. CDR3: CASSWGLNTGELFF. The CDR3, as DNA: TGTGCCAGCAGTTGGGGCCTAAACACCGGGGAGCTGTTTTTT.

The sample holds a few counts of this clone. J is TRBJ2-1 and V is TRBV7-6; the match to TRBD2 covers 7 bases. The length of the CDR3 is 13 residues. J was trimmed by 3 bases and V by 4 bases; bases with no gene match: 0. Germline values: CDR1 SGHVS, CDR2 FNYEAQ. CDR3 sequence (DNA): TGTGCCAGCAGCTCGGGGGGCTACAATGAGCAGTTCTTC. This sequence encodes CASSSGGYNEQFF.

The CDR3 spells CASSEGTVTDTQYF. The CDR3 bases are TGTGCCAGCAGTGAAGGGACAGTCACAGATACGCAGTATTTT. This chain connects TRBV2 to TRBJ2-3, with D possibly being TRBD1 (6 bases). V lost 1 base and J lost 2, with 7 bases in between. CDR3 size: 14 residues. CDR1 and CDR2 (germline): SNHLY, FYNNEI.

CDR3 sequence (DNA): TGTGCCAGCAGTTACACACCAGGGGGCAACACCGGGGAGCTGTTTTTT. This codes for CASSYTPGGNTGELFF. The V gene is TRBV6-5, the J gene TRBJ2-2; 8 bases are shared with TRBD1. V lost 2 bases to trimming and J lost 2 bases; unmatched junction nucleotides: 4. The CDR3 loop spans 16 amino acids. CDR1 and CDR2 (germline): MNHEY, SVGAGI.

This chain connects TRBV29-1 to TRBJ2-5, with D possibly matching TRBD1 (6 bases). V was trimmed by 6 bases and J by 5 bases, leaving 13 bases between them. The CDR3 consists of 12 residues. Germline CDR1 SQVTM, CDR2 ANQGSEA. The CDR3 region has the DNA TGCAGCGTGTCAGGGGTAGTGGAGACCCAGTACTTC. Translated, it gives CSVSGVVETQYF.

The V gene is TRBV6-6, the J gene TRBJ2-3; no clear D. Trimming cost V 0 bases and J 2 bases, with 9 bases left between them. From germline, CDR1 is MNHNY and CDR2 SVGAGI (reference sequence). The length of the CDR3 is 15 residues. CDR3 in DNA: TGTGCCAGCAGTTACTCGGGCAGCTTCACAGATACGCAGTATTTT. It specifies CASSYSGSFTDTQYF.

The chain employs TRBV11-2 and TRBJ2-7; tentative D call: TRBD2 (5 bases). With 5 bases removed from V and 3 bases from J, the gap between germline ends came to 11 bases. The length of the CDR3 is 13 residues. Germline V CDR1 and CDR2: SGHAT, FQNNGV. This CDR3 reads CASSLGLNYEQYF. The DNA for the CDR3 is TGTGCCAGCAGCCTTGGACTGAACTACGAGCAGTACTTC. Looking up the rest from reference TRBV11-2 and TRBJ2-7 gives the full variable domain: EAGVAQSPRYKIIEKRQSVAFWCNPISGHATLYWYQQILGQGPKLLIQFQNNGVVDDSQLPKDRFSAERLKGVDSTLKIQPAKLEDSAVYLCASSLGLNYEQYFGPGTRLTVT.

The rearrangement joins TRBV29-1 to TRBJ1-1, with 7 bases that match TRBD1. Per the germline V gene, CDR1 is SQVTM and CDR2 is ANQGSEA. V lost 6 bases, J lost 4 bases, and 8 bases stayed unmatched. The CDR3 consists of 13 residues. CDR3 in amino acids: CSVGGGGRTEAFF. Here the CDR3 DNA reads TGCAGCGTCGGGGGAGGGGGCCGCACTGAAGCTTTCTTT.